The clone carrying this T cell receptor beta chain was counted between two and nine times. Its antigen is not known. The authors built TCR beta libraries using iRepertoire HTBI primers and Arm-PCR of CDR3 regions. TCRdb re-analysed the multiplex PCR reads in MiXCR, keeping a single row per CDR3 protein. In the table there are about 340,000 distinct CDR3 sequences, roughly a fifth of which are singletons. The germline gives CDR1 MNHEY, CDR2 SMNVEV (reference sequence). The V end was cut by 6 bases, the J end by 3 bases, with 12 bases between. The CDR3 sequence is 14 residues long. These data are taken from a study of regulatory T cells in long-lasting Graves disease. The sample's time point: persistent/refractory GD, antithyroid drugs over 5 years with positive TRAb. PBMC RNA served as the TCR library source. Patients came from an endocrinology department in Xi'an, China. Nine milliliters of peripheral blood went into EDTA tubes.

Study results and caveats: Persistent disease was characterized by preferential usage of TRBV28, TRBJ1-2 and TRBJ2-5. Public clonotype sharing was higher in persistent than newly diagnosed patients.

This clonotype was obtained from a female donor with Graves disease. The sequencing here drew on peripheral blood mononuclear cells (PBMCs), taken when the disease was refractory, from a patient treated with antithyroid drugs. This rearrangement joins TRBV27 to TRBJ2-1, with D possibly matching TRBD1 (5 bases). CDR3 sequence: CASSRPGHYNEQFF. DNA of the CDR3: TGTGCCAGCAGCAGACCCGGACACTACAATGAGCAGTTCTTC.